This T cell receptor (beta chain) was documented in a study of regulatory T cells in long-lasting Graves disease. CDR1 is SQVTM and CDR2 is ANQGSEA in the germline V gene. There are 14 residues in the CDR3. Trimming removed 2 bases from V and 4 bases from J; junction bases left unmatched: 4. This clonotype was seen ten or more times. Antigen specificity is unknown. Time point described: newly diagnosed GD, antithyroid drugs for less than 3 months. The TCR library was prepared using RNA isolated from PBMCs. iRepertoire HTBI primers and Arm-PCR of CDR3 regions built TCR beta libraries. TCRdb reanalysed the multiplex PCR reads using MiXCR and keeps one entry per CDR3 protein. The table shows 540,000 or so distinct CDR3 sequences, with roughly 12% occurring only once. Study observations and caveats: Patients with persistent Graves' had lower TCR diversity than newly diagnosed patients.

The same specimen was also included in a second study, on T cells in Graves' hyperthyroidism and ophthalmopathy. Turning to that study: Uncontrolled infection, other autoimmune disease, pregnancy or lactation excluded patients. HTBI primers were used for first-round RT-PCR of the TCR CDR3.

This receptor was taken from a man younger than 45 with Graves disease. The rearrangement joins TRBV29-1 to TRBJ2-7; 11 positions agree with TRBD1. The sample here was peripheral blood mononuclear cells (PBMCs), taken at new diagnosis, from a patient treated with antithyroid drugs. CDR3: CSVETGTGGYEQYF. The CDR3 DNA sequence: TGCAGCGTTGAAACCGGGACAGGGGGGTACGAGCAGTACTTC.